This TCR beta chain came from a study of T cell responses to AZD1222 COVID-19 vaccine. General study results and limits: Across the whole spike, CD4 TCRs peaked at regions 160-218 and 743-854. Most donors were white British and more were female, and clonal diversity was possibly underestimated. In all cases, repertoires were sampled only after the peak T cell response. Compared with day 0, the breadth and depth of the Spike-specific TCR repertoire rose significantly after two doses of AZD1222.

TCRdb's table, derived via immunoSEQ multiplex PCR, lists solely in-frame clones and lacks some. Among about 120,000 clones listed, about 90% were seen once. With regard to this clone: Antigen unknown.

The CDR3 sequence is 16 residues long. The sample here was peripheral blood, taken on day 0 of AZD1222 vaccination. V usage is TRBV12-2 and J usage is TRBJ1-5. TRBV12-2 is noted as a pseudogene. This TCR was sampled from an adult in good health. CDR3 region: CASRFGDGRVGEPQHF. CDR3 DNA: TGTGCAAGTCGCTTCGGCGATGGCAGGGTGGGAGAGCCCCAGCATTTT.